Sequencing of this T cell receptor beta chain was carried out in a study of identifying expanded T cells in peripheral blood (dated by TCRdb to about 2019). With respect to the entire study: Separate aliquots of the same genomic DNA pool were sequenced to produce technical replicates, and four replicates were compared in pairs. Points the paper makes about the study in general: Across all healthy-donor time intervals, the beta-binomial model significantly cut both the number of clones called differentially abundant and the false-positive rate. Across all healthy donors, variance in clone template counts between approximately two-week samples was found to increase significantly with total template count. Between technical replicates the binomial model flagged about 1.2 differentially abundant clones, whereas over about two weeks the binomial model flagged about 16.4 and over about four weeks approximately 20. The authors expected that biological variance in healthy repertoires might rise further over much longer intervals, such as months to years.

The CDR1 and CDR2 encoded by the germline V gene (reference sequence) are GTSNPN and SVGIG. The cysteine opens and the phenylalanine closes a CDR3 of 13 amino acids. Only the CDR3 DNA is retained, 39 bases long and in frame from the first base. V is shortened by 0 bases, J by 4 bases, and the region joining them spans 9 bases. To note about this clone: It has no known antigen specificity. It has no much larger one-base neighbor in the sample; base qualities were not kept.

No immune events such as infections were documented for the healthy donors during the collection period. To calibrate time-dependent variance in a beta-binomial model of T-cell clone differential abundance, blood repertoires from healthy donors were used as a training cohort. The training cohort included approximately ten healthy donors, of whom 3 were female and 7 were male. On average the donors were around 39 years old, and their ages spanned roughly 29 to 64 years. Whole blood was collected from each healthy donor at three time points spaced approximately 2 weeks apart and obtained from a commercial supplier. For immunosequencing, genomic DNA was extracted from unsorted whole blood. TCRbeta CDR3 regions were profiled by bias-controlled multiplex PCR amplification of genomic DNA with the immunoSEQ Assay. The paper's data handling went like this. To quantify the absolute abundance of each unique TCRbeta CDR3 region, the sequences were collapsed and filtered. Differential abundance was tested with two models: a binomial (Fisher-equivalent) model and a beta-binomial model that adds time-dependent variance fitted from healthy donors. Clones with fewer than 5 combined templates were excluded, and clones with Benjamini-Hochberg FDR below 0.01 were called differentially abundant. Beta-binomial variance was modeled as a function of total template count across the two samples using the form v = (b*log(k)+a)^2. This is the immuneACCESS table as TCRdb keeps it, with only in-frame sequences that have V and J called. A part of the clones is gone; compared with another copy, unresolved V genes explain less than half, and the rest is unexplained. D and trimming come from the DNA, and the V and J calls and clone size come from that table. The sample table shows roughly 92,000 clones, and around 90% are seen once. The ten biggest clones cover over 15% of the sample.

The chain was built from TRBV30 and TRBJ1-2; there is no confident call for the D gene. Sequencing used blood. The origin of this receptor is a person between 18 and 70 years old in good health. CDR3 sequence: CAWSVYILYGYTF. Here is the DNA: TGTGCCTGGAGTGTCTATATACTCTATGGCTACACCTTC.